This T cell receptor beta chain emerged from a study of CD8 T cells in ankylosing spondylitis. General observations from the study: In synovial fluid and blood from reactive arthritis, some motif variants were previously reported. Matched ankylosing spondylitis synovial fluid reportedly showed significant enrichment of disease-linked clones. For ankylosing spondylitis blood, a TCR beta motif of several highly homologous variants appeared characteristic. CD8+ disease-linked clones were present at relatively low frequencies in blood.

This clonotype has only a few counts. Antigen: not known. Per germline, CDR1 SGHRS and CDR2 YFSETQ. V was clipped by 0 bases and J by 3 bases, with 11 bases between them. This CDR3 contains 15 residues. Preparation of TCR beta libraries was done by quantitative 5'-RACE with molecular barcodes. TCRdb redid the calling of the 5' RACE reads with MiXCR, one entry per CDR3 protein. The table lists roughly 440,000 distinct CDR3 sequences, over 15% of them singletons. The sample was blood, either unsorted or a sorted T cell fraction (not recorded which). The chain links TRBV5-1 to TRBJ2-3; no reliable D call. The sequence came from a male donor with ankylosing spondylitis. Here the CDR3 reads CASSLGVLRTDTQYF. As DNA, the CDR3 is TGCGCCAGCAGCTTGGGGGTTTTGAGGACAGATACGCAGTATTTT.